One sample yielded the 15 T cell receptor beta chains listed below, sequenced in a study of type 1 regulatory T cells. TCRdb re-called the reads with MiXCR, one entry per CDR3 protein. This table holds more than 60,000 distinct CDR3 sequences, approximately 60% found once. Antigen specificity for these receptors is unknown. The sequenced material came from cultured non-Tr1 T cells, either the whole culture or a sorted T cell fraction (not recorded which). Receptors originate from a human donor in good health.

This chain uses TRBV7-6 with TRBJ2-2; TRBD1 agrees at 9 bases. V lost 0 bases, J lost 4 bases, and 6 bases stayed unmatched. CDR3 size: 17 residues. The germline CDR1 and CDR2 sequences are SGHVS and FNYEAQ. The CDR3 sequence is CASSLATGTGTTGELFF. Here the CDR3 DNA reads TGTGCCAGCAGCTTAGCGACCGGGACAGGGACCACCGGGGAGCTGTTTTTT.

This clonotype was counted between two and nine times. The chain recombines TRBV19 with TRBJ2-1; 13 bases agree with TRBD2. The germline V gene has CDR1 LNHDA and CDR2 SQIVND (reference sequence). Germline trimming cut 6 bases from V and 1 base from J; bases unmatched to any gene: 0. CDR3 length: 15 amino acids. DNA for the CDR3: TGTGCCAGTAGGGGACTAGCGGGATCCTACAATGAGCAGTTCTTC. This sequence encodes CASRGLAGSYNEQFF. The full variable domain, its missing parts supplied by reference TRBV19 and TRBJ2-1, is DGGITQSPKYLFRKEGQNVTLSCEQNLNHDAMYWYRQDPGQGLRLIYYSQIVNDFQKGDIAEGYSVSREKKESFPLTVTSAQKNPTAFYLCASRGLAGSYNEQFFGPGTRLTVL.

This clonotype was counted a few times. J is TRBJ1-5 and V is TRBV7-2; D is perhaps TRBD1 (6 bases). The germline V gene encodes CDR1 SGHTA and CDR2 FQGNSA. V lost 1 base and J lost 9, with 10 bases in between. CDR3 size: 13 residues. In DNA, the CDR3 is TGTGCCAGCAGCTTAGAGAGGGGGGGGCCCCAGCATTTT. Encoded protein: CASSLERGGPQHF. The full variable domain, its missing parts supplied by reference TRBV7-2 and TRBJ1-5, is GAGVSQSPSNKVTEKGKDVELRCDPISGHTALYWYRQSLGQGLEFLIYFQGNSAPDKSGLPSDRFSAERTGGSVSTLTIQRTQQEDSAVYLCASSLERGGPQHFGDGTRLSIL.

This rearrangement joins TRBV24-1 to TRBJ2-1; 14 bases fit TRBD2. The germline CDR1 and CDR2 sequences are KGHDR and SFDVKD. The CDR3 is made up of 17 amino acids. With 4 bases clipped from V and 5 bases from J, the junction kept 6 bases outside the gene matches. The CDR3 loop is CATSEPGLAGGNNEQFF. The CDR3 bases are TGTGCCACCAGTGAGCCCGGACTAGCGGGAGGCAACAATGAGCAGTTCTTC.

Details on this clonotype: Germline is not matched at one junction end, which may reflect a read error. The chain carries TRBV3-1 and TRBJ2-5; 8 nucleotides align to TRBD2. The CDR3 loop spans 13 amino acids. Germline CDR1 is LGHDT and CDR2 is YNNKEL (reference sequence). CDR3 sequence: CASSQAGGVTQYF. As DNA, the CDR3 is TGTGCCAGCAGTCAAGCCGGGGGGGTGACCCAGTACTTC.

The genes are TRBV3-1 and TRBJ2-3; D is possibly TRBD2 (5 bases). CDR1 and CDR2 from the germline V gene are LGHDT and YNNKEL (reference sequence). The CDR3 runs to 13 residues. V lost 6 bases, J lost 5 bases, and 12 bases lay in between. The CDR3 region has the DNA TGTGCCAGCAGGAACGTAGGAGGAGATACGCAGTATTTT. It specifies CASRNVGGDTQYF.

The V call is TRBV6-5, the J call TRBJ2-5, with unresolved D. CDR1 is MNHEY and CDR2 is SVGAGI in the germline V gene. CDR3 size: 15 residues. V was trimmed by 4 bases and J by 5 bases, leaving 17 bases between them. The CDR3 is CASSSSFYVVETQYF. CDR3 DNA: TGTGCCAGCAGTTCCTCTTTTTACGTTGTGGAGACCCAGTACTTC.

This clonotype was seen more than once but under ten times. The CDR3: CASSRTGDEQYF. DNA of the CDR3: TGTGCCAGCAGTAGGACGGGCGACGAGCAGTACTTC. This chain links TRBV27 with TRBJ2-7, with D unresolved. The CDR3 is 12 amino acids. CDR1 MNHEY and CDR2 SMNVEV come from the germline V gene (reference sequence). Trimming removed 5 bases from V and 5 bases from J, with 10 bases in between.

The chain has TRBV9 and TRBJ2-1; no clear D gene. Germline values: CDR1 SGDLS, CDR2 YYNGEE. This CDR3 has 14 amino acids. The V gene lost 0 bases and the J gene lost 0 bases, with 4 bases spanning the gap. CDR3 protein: CASSVDVSYNEQFF. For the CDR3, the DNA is TGTGCCAGCAGCGTAGATGTCTCCTACAATGAGCAGTTCTTC.

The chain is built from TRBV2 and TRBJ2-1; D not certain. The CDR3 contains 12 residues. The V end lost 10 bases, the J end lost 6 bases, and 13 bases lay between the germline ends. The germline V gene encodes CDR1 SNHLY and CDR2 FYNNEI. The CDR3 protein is CATRWSVNEQFF. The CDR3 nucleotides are TGTGCCACTCGGTGGTCTGTCAATGAGCAGTTCTTC.

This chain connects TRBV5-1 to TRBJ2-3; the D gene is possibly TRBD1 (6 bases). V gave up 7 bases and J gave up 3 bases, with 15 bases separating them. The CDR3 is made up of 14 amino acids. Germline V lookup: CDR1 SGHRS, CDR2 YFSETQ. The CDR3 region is CASEQGRGTDTQYF. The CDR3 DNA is TGCGCCAGCGAACAGGGTCGAGGAACAGATACGCAGTATTTT. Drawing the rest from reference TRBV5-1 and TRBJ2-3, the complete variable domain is KAGVTQTPRYLIKTRGQQVTLSCSPISGHRSVSWYQQTPGQGLQFLFEYFSETQRNKGNFPGRFSGRQFSNSRSEMNVSTLELGDSALYLCASEQGRGTDTQYFGPGTRLTVL.

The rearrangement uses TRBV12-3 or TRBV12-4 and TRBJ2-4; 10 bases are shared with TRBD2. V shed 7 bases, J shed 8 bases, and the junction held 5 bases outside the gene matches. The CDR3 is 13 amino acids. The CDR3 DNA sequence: TGTGCCAGCACGCCTAGCGGGAGTGACATTCAGTACTTC. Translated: CASTPSGSDIQYF.

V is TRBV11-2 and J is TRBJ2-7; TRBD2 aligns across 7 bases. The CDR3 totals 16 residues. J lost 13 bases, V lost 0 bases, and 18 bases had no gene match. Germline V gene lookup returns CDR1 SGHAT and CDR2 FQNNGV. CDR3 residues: CASSLELGVSGRRIYF. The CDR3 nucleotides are TGTGCCAGCAGCTTAGAGTTGGGGGTTAGCGGGCGCCGAATTTACTTC. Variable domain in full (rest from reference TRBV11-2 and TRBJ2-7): EAGVAQSPRYKIIEKRQSVAFWCNPISGHATLYWYQQILGQGPKLLIQFQNNGVVDDSQLPKDRFSAERLKGVDSTLKIQPAKLEDSAVYLCASSLELGVSGRRIYFGPGTRLTVT.

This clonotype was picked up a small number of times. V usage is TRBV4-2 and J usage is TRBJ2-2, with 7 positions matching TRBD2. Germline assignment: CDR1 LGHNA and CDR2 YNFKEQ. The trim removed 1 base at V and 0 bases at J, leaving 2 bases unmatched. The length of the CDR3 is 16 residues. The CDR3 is CASSQGGGANTGELFF. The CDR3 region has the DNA TGTGCCAGCAGCCAAGGGGGGGGGGCGAACACCGGGGAGCTGTTTTTT.

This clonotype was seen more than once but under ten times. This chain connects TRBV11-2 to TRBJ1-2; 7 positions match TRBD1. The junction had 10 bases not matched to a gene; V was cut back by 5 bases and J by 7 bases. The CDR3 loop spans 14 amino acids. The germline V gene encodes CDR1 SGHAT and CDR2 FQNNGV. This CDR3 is CASSLTGTAGGYTF. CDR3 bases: TGTGCCAGCAGCCTTACCGGGACAGCGGGTGGCTACACCTTC.